The TCR beta chain under discussion was sequenced for a study of T cell clones after liver transplantation. On the study more broadly: Samples came from ITN030ST, which attempted immunosuppression withdrawal within 2 years of liver transplantation. Overall study findings and caveats: In 5 of 8 subjects, circulating graft-donor-reactive CD4 TCRbeta sequences fell significantly after transplant.

The table came from immunoSEQ multiplex PCR; TCRdb's copy has only in-frame clones and leaves some out. The sample consists of under 130,000 clones, about 86% of them appearing once. V lost 3 bases and J lost 6; bases outside the gene matches: 13. Per germline, CDR1 SGHRS and CDR2 YFSETQ. This CDR3 spans 17 amino acids. On this clone: No antigen is known for it.

The chain carries TRBV5-1 and TRBJ2-1; 9 bases are shared with TRBD2. The receptor's source is a human patient who received a liver transplant. Some of these T cells may belong to the graft donor. The sample was CD4+ T cells from blood, taken around 49 months after liver transplant. CDR3 DNA: TGCGCCAGCAGCTCCAGTGCTGCGGGGGGGTCGTTCAATGAGCAGTTCTTC. This sequence encodes CASSSSAAGGSFNEQFF.